This T cell receptor beta chain was captured in a study of response to subunit inactivated influenza vaccine. Points from the study as a whole: Only a handful of new T cells, the authors suggested, are recruited with each seasonal influenza vaccination.

V trimming: 2 bases; J trimming: 4 bases; junction bases outside the gene matches: 9. The germline V gene has CDR1 GTSNPN and CDR2 SVGIG (reference sequence). The length of the CDR3 is 16 residues. TCRdb processed the RT-PCR reads anew with MiXCR; each CDR3 protein has one entry. The sample holds 450,000 to 600,000 distinct CDR3 sequences, approximately 7.7% seen once. Worth noting for this clonotype: Its antigen is not identified.

This TCR was sampled from a man aged 50-75 years who received an inactivated influenza vaccine. The chain has TRBV30 and TRBJ1-1; 11 nucleotides match TRBD1. Here the sequenced sample was PBMCs from blood, taken less than 25 months after vaccination. CDR3 sequence reads: CAWSPGQGARGTEAFF. The CDR3 DNA is TGTGCCTGGAGTCCCGGACAGGGGGCAAGAGGCACTGAAGCTTTCTTT.